This entry is about one TCR beta chain. This clonotype was picked up many times. Its binding antigen is unknown. No clone much larger than this one lies a single base away; base qualities are absent. Taken with the paper, the label for treatment or condition translates to: allogeneic hematopoietic cell transplantation with graft depleted of TCRalphabeta T cells and CD19 B cells. The children who served as transplant recipients had been given grafts of TCRalphabeta/CD19-depleted allogeneic hematopoietic cells. This record belongs to a study of T-cell reconstitution after alpha-beta-depleted transplantation in children (dated by TCRdb to the mid-2010s). Describing the broader study: Using TCR repertoire profiling, the study quantitatively followed how T-cell immune reconstitution unfolded in children after TCRalphabeta/CD19-depleted allogeneic hematopoietic cell transplantation. Summary of the overall study and its limitations: In some patients, the high TCRbeta diversity seen at day 60 was put down to recipient T cells and intrathymic progenitors that had survived conditioning. Over the following months the frequencies of hyperexpanded clones went down, and after one year T-cell counts and TCRbeta diversity were mostly credited to newly produced T cells. The apparently early recovery of alphabetaT-cell counts about two months after transplant reportedly depended on only several hundred rapidly expanded clones that came from non-depleted graft cells.

Libraries were built with PCR. Sequencing took place on an Illumina HiSeq 2500. To normalize quantification of the TCRbeta repertoire, the TCR libraries were built with molecular barcoding that relied on unique molecular identifiers. TCRdb's own reprocessing of the public reads used fastp at Q25 and MiXCR and kept productive beta chains. One record per CDR3 amino acid sequence lists the most common genes and DNA. In this sample the table shows some 600,000 distinct CDR3 sequences, about an eighth of which occur a single time. Of the sample, about 2% is held by the ten largest clones. The CDR3 has 17 amino acids, counting the end cysteine and phenylalanine. The retained sequence is limited to the CDR3, 51 bases, with the frame set at the first base. Looking up the germline V gene yields CDR1 SQVTM and CDR2 ANQGSEA. Trimming leaves V shorter by 3 bases and J shorter by 0 bases, with the junction holding 11 bases beyond the gene matches.

The input for sequencing was PBMCs, mostly from graft donor cells, taken 360 days after TCRalphabeta/CD19-depleted stem cell transplant. The sequence joins TRBV29-1 to TRBJ2-4; TRBD1 lines up with 7 middle nucleotides. The sequence derives from a male patient aged 10 to 17 who had a stem cell transplant for acute myeloid leukemia, so the T cells may come from the graft donor. The nucleotide sequence reads TGCAGCGTTGAGGGAACCGGGACAGCCTTAGCCAAAAACATTCAGTACTTC. Translated, this gives CSVEGTGTALAKNIQYF.